A selection of T cell receptor beta chains follows, all from one sample in a study of blood T cells in healthy people across ages. TCRdb re-called the 5' RACE reads through MiXCR, storing one row per CDR3 protein. This sample carries 1.5 million to 2 million distinct CDR3 sequences, over 25% of them seen once, and the ten largest clones take about 8%. Sequenced input: blood. The receptors come from a woman in her twenties or thirties in good health. Both conserved end residues are part of each CDR3. D genes are given only for firm matches. Size tells how often a clone was seen (once, few, many) or the class of an expanded clone, and some rows leave it out.

- | TRBJ2-5 | 13 | TRBV12-3/TRBV12-4 | - | TGTGCCAGCAGTTCCACGCACAGGGATGAGCAGTACTTC | CASSSTHRDEQYF
- | TRBJ2-7 | 15 | TRBV7-9 | TRBD1 | TGTGCCAGCAGCAAGGACAGGGGGCGCCCCTACGAGCAGTACTTC | CASSKDRGRPYEQYF
once | TRBJ2-7 | 14 | TRBV20-1 | TRBD2 | TGCAGTGCTAGAGACGGGAGGGAATACAATGAGCAGTACTTC | CSARDGREYNEQYF
few | TRBJ1-2 | 15 | TRBV12-3/TRBV12-4 | - | TGTGCCAGCACCCTTTCGCGGGGGTCAATTTATGGCTACATCTTC | CASTLSRGSIYGYIF
- | TRBJ1-2 | 15 | TRBV9 | - | TGTGCCAGCAGCGTAGGTACAGAAGCTAACTATGGCTACACCTTC | CASSVGTEANYGYTF
many | TRBJ2-5 | 15 | TRBV7-9 | TRBD1 | TGTGCCAGCAGCGCCAATGGGGACAGACAAGAGACCCAGTACTTC | CASSANGDRQETQYF
few | TRBJ1-2 | 13 | TRBV12-3/TRBV12-4 | - | TGTGCCAGCAGCGAGGGGGGCCAGGGAGGCTACACCTTC | CASSEGGQGGYTF
many | TRBJ2-7 | 13 | TRBV7-8 | - | TGTGCCAGCAGCTTAGAACTAGCCTACGAGCAGTACTTC | CASSLELAYEQYF
- | TRBJ2-1 | 15 | TRBV15 | - | TGTGCCACCAGCAGAGTGAATGGGGGTTTCGGTGAGCAGTTCTTC | CATSRVNGGFGEQFF
- | TRBJ2-3 | 12 | TRBV20-1 | - | TGCAGTGCTCCCTACGGCACAGATACGGAGTATTTT | CSAPYGTDTEYF
few | TRBJ1-5 | 13 | TRBV3-1 | - | TGTGCCAGCAGCCGGAACGACAATCAGCCCCAGCATTTT | CASSRNDNQPQHF
- | TRBJ2-2 | 14 | TRBV20-1 | TRBD2 | TGCAGTGCTGATAGCGGGAGTGGGACCGGGGAGCTGTTTTTT | CSADSGSGTGELFF
- | TRBJ2-1 | 12 | TRBV20-1 | TRBD2 | TGCAGTGCTCATCTAGGGAGGGATGAGCAGTTCTTC | CSAHLGRDEQFF
- | TRBJ1-3 | 19 | TRBV5-1 | - | TGCGCCAGCAGCCGGGGGACCGGGACTCTTCGAACCAGTGGAAACACCATATATTTT | CASSRGTGTLRTSGNTIYF
few | TRBJ2-7 | 13 | TRBV29-1 | TRBD2 | TGCAGCGCGGGGACTAGCGGAACTGGGGAGCAGTACTTC | CSAGTSGTGEQYF
few | TRBJ2-3 | 13 | TRBV4-3 | - | TGCGCCAGCAGCCAAATGAGTGAGGATACGCAGTATTTT | CASSQMSEDTQYF
many | TRBJ2-3 | 12 | TRBV12-3/TRBV12-4 | - | TGTGCCAGCAGTTTGAGCCTCTCTACGCAGTATTTT | CASSLSLSTQYF
few | TRBJ2-1 | 15 | TRBV28 | TRBD1 | TGTGCCAGCAGTGCCTCCGGGACAGATAACAATGAGCAGTTCTTC | CASSASGTDNNEQFF
few | TRBJ2-2 | 17 | TRBV20-1 | TRBD2 | TGCAGTGCTAGACCCCCCCGGACTAGCGGGAAGACCGGGGAGCTGTTTTTT | CSARPPRTSGKTGELFF
many | TRBJ2-7 | 13 | TRBV20-1 | - | TGCAGTGCTAACCGACAGGAGTCCTACGAGCAGTACTTC | CSANRQESYEQYF
few | TRBJ2-4 | 13 | TRBV27 | - | TGTGCCAGCAGCACGAGTGCCAAAAACATTCAGTACTTC | CASSTSAKNIQYF
- | TRBJ2-3 | 13 | TRBV29-1 | - | TGCAGCGTTGTGGGGGAAAACACAGATACGCAGTATTTT | CSVVGENTDTQYF
many | TRBJ2-4 | 14 | TRBV29-1 | - | TGCAGCGTCCGATCTGACAGGTTCAAAAACATTCAGTACTTC | CSVRSDRFKNIQYF
- | TRBJ1-2 | 14 | TRBV3-1 | TRBD1 | TGTGCCAGCGGCCCAACTGGACAGGGAGATGGCTACACCTTC | CASGPTGQGDGYTF
- | TRBJ2-1 | 14 | TRBV20-1 | - | TGCAGTGCTAGTGACGGGTCAACCTACAATGAGCAGTTCTTC | CSASDGSTYNEQFF
few | TRBJ1-1 | 14 | TRBV5-4 | - | TGTGCCAGCAGCTCTAGGGACATGAACACTGAAGCTTTCTTT | CASSSRDMNTEAFF
few | TRBJ2-1 | 14 | TRBV7-9 | - | TGTGCCAGCAGCCTCGGGAGCGGTATGGATGAGCAGTTCTTC | CASSLGSGMDEQFF
many | TRBJ2-1 | 15 | TRBV6-5 | - | TGTGCCAGCAGTTACCCGGGGGCTGGGTTGAATGAGCAGTTCTTC | CASSYPGAGLNEQFF
- | TRBJ2-3 | 14 | TRBV14 | - | TGTGCCAGCAGCCAAGAAGGACGGACTGCTACGCAGTATTTT | CASSQEGRTATQYF
few | TRBJ1-2 | 14 | TRBV7-2 | - | TGTGCCAGCAGCTTAGCCCCAGGGACCGGTGGCTACACCTTC | CASSLAPGTGGYTF
- | TRBJ2-3 | 16 | TRBV20-1 | TRBD2 | TGCAGTGCTAGAGATGAAAGCGGGAGGGCCCCAGATACGCAGTATTTT | CSARDESGRAPDTQYF
few | TRBJ2-3 | 15 | TRBV2 | - | TGTGCCAGCAGTGGTGGCAGGGGCATCACAGATACGCAGTATTTT | CASSGGRGITDTQYF
- | TRBJ1-5 | 13 | TRBV28 | - | TGTGCCAGCCAGGATCATAGCAATCAGCCCCAGCATTTT | CASQDHSNQPQHF
- | TRBJ2-1 | 17 | TRBV5-1 | TRBD2 | TGCGCCAGCAGCTTTCCAGGCCTAGCGGGAGGGGCCTCGGAGCAGTTCTTC | CASSFPGLAGGASEQFF
many | TRBJ1-2 | 13 | TRBV18 | - | TGTGCCAGCTCAGAGACAGAGTTATATGGCTACACCTTC | CASSETELYGYTF
few | TRBJ2-2 | 17 | TRBV6-5 | - | TGTGCCAGCAGTTACTCGATCGGGGGCGTCAACACCGGGGAGCTGTTTTTT | CASSYSIGGVNTGELFF
many | TRBJ2-1 | 15 | TRBV4-1 | - | TGCGCCAGCAGCCAAGAGGCGGGCGGATACAATGAGCAGTTCTTC | CASSQEAGGYNEQFF
many | TRBJ2-7 | 14 | TRBV6-2/TRBV6-3 | TRBD1 | TGTGCCACCCACGACAGGGGCAGGCTGAACGAGCAGTACTTC | CATHDRGRLNEQYF
few | TRBJ2-7 | 15 | TRBV7-6 | TRBD1 | TGTGCCAGCAGCTTATGGCAGGGGGCCCGATACGAGCAGTACTTC | CASSLWQGARYEQYF
- | TRBJ1-2 | 13 | TRBV27 | - | TGTGCCAGCAGGGCCGGGGTACAGTTCGGCTACACCTTC | CASRAGVQFGYTF
few | TRBJ2-5 | 16 | TRBV7-2 | TRBD1 | TGTGCCAGCAGCTTACTGGGACAGCTTGGACAAGAGACCCAGTACTTC | CASSLLGQLGQETQYF
- | TRBJ2-1 | 14 | TRBV7-9 | - | TGTGCCGGCACCATCAAAAGCTCCTACAATGAGCAGTTCTTC | CAGTIKSSYNEQFF
few | TRBJ2-1 | 15 | TRBV20-1 | - | TGCAGTGCTAGAGTGGTAGCTAGCGCCTACAATGAGCAGTTCTTC | CSARVVASAYNEQFF
- | TRBJ2-7 | 15 | TRBV28 | TRBD1 | TGTGCCAGCAGTATTGACAGGGTGGCTTCCTACGAGCAGTACTTC | CASSIDRVASYEQYF
- | TRBJ2-1 | 17 | TRBV4-1 | TRBD2 | TGCGCCAGCAGCCAAGAACTAGCGGGTATCGCGAGGAATGAGCAGTTCTTC | CASSQELAGIARNEQFF
many | TRBJ2-7 | 15 | TRBV5-1 | - | TGCGCCAGCAGGAAAGACAGGTCCGTATCCTACGAGCAGTACTTC | CASRKDRSVSYEQYF
few | TRBJ2-5 | 17 | TRBV5-1 | - | TGCGCCAGCGGACTCTCGAAATCCAGCCAGGTCCAAGAGACCCAGTACTTC | CASGLSKSSQVQETQYF
- | TRBJ2-3 | 16 | TRBV29-1 | TRBD2 | TGCAGCGTGGGACTAGCGGGGGGACCTGGCACAGATGCGCAGTATTTT | CSVGLAGGPGTDAQYF
many | TRBJ2-1 | 13 | TRBV20-1 | - | TGCAGTGGATGGGGGACGGTAGACAATGAGCAGTTCTTC | CSGWGTVDNEQFF
- | TRBJ2-1 | 16 | TRBV5-1 | TRBD1 | TGCGCCAGCAGTCCGATTGGGGGACAGGGTGAGGGTGAGCAGTTCTTC | CASSPIGGQGEGEQFF
few | TRBJ2-7 | 16 | TRBV20-1 | TRBD2 | TGCAGTGCCCCACACCCTAGCGGGGGGGCCTACAATGAGCAGTACTTC | CSAPHPSGGAYNEQYF
few | TRBJ2-1 | 18 | TRBV5-1 | - | TGCGCCAGCAGAGGGGGCGCGGTTCTCGGGGGGGCTATCAATGAGCAGTTCTTC | CASRGGAVLGGAINEQFF
- | TRBJ2-1 | 15 | TRBV5-1 | TRBD1 | TGCGCCAGCAGCTTGGAGACAGGGGTTTACAATGAGCAGTTCTTC | CASSLETGVYNEQFF